This section outlines one T cell receptor beta chain sequence together with its context. The antigen remains unidentified. As to time point: newly diagnosed, previously untreated cHL patient sample. Comparison used PBMCs from newly diagnosed, untreated classical Hodgkin lymphoma. The data belong to a study of PD-1 blockade in classical Hodgkin lymphoma. The CDR3 spans 15 residues. Per germline, CDR1 SNHLY and CDR2 FYNNEI. Between the trimmed V and J ends, which lost 5 bases and 1 base, there was a span of 11 bases. Study-level findings and limits: Underlying causes for the observed repertoire differences were not defined, possibly disease activity or prior therapy. Healthy donors reportedly exceeded newly diagnosed patients in baseline TCR diversity.

Assay: immunoSEQ multiplex PCR; the TCRdb copy retains only in-frame clones and omits some. Here the sample spans 17,000 or so clones, about nine tenths being singletons. The specimen was peripheral blood mononuclear cells (PBMCs). The TCR sequence derives from a human donor with classical Hodgkin lymphoma. The chain combines TRBV2 with TRBJ1-4; D is ambiguous. This CDR3 reads CASSMAGLTNEKLFF. The CDR3 region has the DNA TGTGCCAGCAGTATGGCAGGTTTAACTAATGAAAAACTGTTTTTT.